Shown below are 6 T cell receptor beta chains from a single sample sequenced in a study of blood T cells in healthy people across ages. Together with a sample-barcoded 5' primer, a J-beta primer mix was included in a second PCR lasting 7 to 11 cycles. Via MiXCR, TCRdb re-called the 5' RACE reads, giving one row per CDR3 protein. Among about 1.4 million distinct CDR3 sequences, approximately 59% were seen once, and the ten largest hold over 5%. Sequencing was performed on blood. These receptors all stem from a man in his late teens or twenties in good health.

The rearrangement joins TRBV4-2 to TRBJ1-2, with 7 bases lining up with TRBD1. This CDR3 has 16 residues. V was clipped by 0 bases and J by 5 bases; unmatched bases: 9. CDR1 and CDR2 (germline): LGHNA, YNFKEQ. CDR3 loop: CASSQDLTGAGYGYTF. CDR3 in DNA: TGTGCCAGCAGCCAAGATCTTACAGGGGCTGGGTATGGCTACACCTTC.

This clonotype was seen a few times. The chain combines TRBV10-3 with TRBJ1-2, with a weak D call TRBD1 (5 bases). Trimming removed 8 bases from V and 5 bases from J, with 12 bases in between. In germline, CDR1 is ENHRY, CDR2 SYGVKD. The CDR3 has 12 amino acids. The CDR3 spells CAISGAAYGYTF. CDR3 DNA: TGTGCCATCTCTGGGGCAGCTTATGGCTACACCTTC.

This clonotype appeared a single time. This chain uses TRBV29-1 with TRBJ2-6; D is perhaps TRBD2 (6 bases). V was pared by 2 bases and J by 16 bases, with 18 bases between. The CDR3 length is 13 residues. Per the germline V gene, CDR1 is SQVTM and CDR2 is ANQGSEA. The CDR3 region has the DNA TGCAGCGTTGAAAAAGAAACTAGCAGGACACTGACTTTC. Translation: CSVEKETSRTLTF. Together with reference TRBV29-1 and TRBJ2-6, the CDR3 gives the full variable domain: SAVISQKPSRDICQRGTSLTIQCQVDSQVTMMFWYRQQPGQSLTLIATANQGSEATYESGFVIDKFPISRPNLTFSTLTVSNMSPEDSSIYLCSVEKETSRTLTFGAGSRLTVL.

V gene TRBV15 combines with J gene TRBJ1-1, with D unresolved. The germline V gene encodes CDR1 LNHNV and CDR2 YYDKDF (reference sequence). The CDR3 spans 14 residues. Trimming removed 3 bases from V and 8 bases from J, with 16 bases in between. The CDR3 DNA is TGTGCCACCAGCAGGGCCACTACCGGGTGGGAAGCTTTCTTT. Protein sequence: CATSRATTGWEAFF.

This clonotype was recorded only once. The chain has TRBV7-9 and TRBJ2-1; D is unclear. V was clipped by 6 bases and J by 0 bases, with 12 bases between them. The CDR3 length is 15 residues. Germline CDR1 and CDR2: SEHNR and FQNEAQ (reference sequence). CDR3 protein: CASSRTQDSYNEQFF. The CDR3 DNA follows: TGTGCCAGCAGTCGAACTCAGGACTCCTACAATGAGCAGTTCTTC.

This chain links TRBV4-1 with TRBJ1-1; no reliable D call. Trimming stripped 8 bases from V and 0 bases from J, with 19 bases between. This CDR3 has 16 amino acids. Germline lookup yields CDR1 MGHRA and CDR2 YSYEKL. CDR3 DNA sequence: TGCGCCAGCGCGTCGGGAACAGTCGAGATGAACACTGAAGCTTTCTTT. Protein: CASASGTVEMNTEAFF.